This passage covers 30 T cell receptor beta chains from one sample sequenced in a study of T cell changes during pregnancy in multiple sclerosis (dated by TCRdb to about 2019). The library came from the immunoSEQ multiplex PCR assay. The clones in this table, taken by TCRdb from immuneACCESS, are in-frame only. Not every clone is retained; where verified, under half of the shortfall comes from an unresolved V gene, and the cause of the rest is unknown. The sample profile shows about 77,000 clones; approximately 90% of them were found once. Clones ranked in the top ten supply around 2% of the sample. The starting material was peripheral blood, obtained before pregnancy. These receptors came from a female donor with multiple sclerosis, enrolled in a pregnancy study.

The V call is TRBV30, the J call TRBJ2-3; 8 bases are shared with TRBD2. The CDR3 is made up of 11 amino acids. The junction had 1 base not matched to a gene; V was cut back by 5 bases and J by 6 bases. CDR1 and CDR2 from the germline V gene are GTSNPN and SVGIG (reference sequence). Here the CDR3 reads CAWAGGDTQYF. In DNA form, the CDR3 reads TGTGCCTGGGCGGGGGGCGATACGCAGTATTTT. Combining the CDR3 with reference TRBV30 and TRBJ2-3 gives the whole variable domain SQTIHQWPATLVQPVGSPLSLECTVEGTSNPNLYWYRQAAGRGLQLLFYSVGIGQISSEVPQNLSASRPQDRQFILSSKKLLLSDSGFYLCAWAGGDTQYFGPGTRLTVL.

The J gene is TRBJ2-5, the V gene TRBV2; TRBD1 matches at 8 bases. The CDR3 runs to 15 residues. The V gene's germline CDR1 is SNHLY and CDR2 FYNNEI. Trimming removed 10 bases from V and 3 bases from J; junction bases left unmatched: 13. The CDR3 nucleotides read TGTGCCACCACAAAGGACAGGGAAATTGAAGAGACCCAGTACTTC. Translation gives CATTKDREIEETQYF.

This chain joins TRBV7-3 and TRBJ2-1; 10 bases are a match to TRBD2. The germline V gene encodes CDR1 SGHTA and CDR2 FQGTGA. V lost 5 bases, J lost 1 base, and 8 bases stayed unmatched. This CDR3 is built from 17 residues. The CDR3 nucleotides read TGTGCCAGCAGCCCCTCAGAGCGGGGGGGGTCCTACAATGAGCAGTTCTTC. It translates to CASSPSERGGSYNEQFF.

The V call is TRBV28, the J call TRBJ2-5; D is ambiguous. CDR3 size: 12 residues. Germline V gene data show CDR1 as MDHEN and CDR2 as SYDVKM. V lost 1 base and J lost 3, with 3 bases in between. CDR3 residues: CASSLSEETQYF. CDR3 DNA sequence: TGTGCCAGCAGTTTATCAGAAGAGACCCAGTACTTC.

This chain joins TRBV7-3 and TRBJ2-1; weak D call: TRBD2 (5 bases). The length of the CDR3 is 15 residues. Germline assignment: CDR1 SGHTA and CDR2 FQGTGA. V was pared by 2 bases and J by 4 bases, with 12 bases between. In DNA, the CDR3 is TGTGCCAGCAGCTTAGTGCGCCGGGATTACAATGAGCAGTTCTTC. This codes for CASSLVRRDYNEQFF.

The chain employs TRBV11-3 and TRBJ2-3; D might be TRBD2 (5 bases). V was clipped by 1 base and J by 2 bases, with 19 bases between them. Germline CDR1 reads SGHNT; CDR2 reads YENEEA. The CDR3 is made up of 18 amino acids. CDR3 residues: CASSLGGGGNYFTDTQYF. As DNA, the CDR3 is TGTGCCAGCAGCTTAGGCGGAGGCGGCAATTACTTCACAGATACGCAGTATTTT.

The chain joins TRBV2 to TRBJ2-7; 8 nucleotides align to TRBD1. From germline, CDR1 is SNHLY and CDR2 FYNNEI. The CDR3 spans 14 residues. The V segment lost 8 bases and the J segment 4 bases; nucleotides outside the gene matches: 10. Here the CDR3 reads CASSPPGTGYEQYF. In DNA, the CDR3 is TGTGCCAGCTCCCCCCCCGGGACAGGTTACGAGCAGTACTTC.

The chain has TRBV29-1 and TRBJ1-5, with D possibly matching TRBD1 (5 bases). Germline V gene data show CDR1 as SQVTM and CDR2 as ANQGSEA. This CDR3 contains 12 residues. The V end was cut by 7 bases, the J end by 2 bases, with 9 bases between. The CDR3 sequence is CSGGTGNQPQHF. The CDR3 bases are TGCAGCGGGGGCACGGGCAATCAGCCCCAGCATTTT.

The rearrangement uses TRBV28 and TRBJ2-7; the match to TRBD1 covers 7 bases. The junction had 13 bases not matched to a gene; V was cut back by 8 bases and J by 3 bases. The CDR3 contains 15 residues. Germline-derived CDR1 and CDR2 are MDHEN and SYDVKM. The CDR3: CASLPGGTELYEQYF. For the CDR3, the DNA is TGTGCCAGCCTCCCGGGTGGGACAGAGCTCTACGAGCAGTACTTC.

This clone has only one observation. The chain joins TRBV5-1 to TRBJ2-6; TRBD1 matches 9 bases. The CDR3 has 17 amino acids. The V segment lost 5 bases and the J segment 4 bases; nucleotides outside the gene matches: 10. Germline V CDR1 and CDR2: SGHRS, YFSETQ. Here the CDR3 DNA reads TGCGCCAGCAGACGAACCGGGACAGGGCGCGGGGCCAACGTCCTGACTTTC. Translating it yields CASRRTGTGRGANVLTF.

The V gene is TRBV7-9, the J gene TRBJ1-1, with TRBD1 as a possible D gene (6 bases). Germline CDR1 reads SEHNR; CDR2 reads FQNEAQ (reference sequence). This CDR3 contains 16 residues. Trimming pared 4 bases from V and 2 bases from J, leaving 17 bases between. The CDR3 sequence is CASSSKPTGFNTEAFF. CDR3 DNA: TGTGCCAGCAGCTCCAAGCCGACAGGCTTTAACACTGAAGCTTTCTTT.

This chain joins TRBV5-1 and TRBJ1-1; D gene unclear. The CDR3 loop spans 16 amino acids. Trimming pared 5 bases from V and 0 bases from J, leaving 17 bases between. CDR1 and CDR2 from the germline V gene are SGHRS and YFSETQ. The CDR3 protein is CASRQEARHMNTEAFF. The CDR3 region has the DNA TGCGCCAGCAGGCAGGAGGCCAGGCACATGAACACTGAAGCTTTCTTT.

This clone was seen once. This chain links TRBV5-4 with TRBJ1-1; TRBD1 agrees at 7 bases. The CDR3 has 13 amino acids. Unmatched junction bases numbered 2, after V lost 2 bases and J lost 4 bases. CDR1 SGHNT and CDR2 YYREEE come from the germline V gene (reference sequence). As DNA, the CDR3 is TGTGCCAGCAGCTTCAAGGGGGCCACTGAAGCTTTCTTT. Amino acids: CASSFKGATEAFF.

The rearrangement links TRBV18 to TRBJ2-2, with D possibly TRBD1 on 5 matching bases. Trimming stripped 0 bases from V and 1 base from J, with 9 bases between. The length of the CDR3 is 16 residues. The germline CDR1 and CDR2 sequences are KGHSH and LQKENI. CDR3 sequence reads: CASSPPTGLNTGELFF. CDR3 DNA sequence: TGTGCCAGCTCACCACCAACAGGCCTGAACACCGGGGAGCTGTTTTTT.

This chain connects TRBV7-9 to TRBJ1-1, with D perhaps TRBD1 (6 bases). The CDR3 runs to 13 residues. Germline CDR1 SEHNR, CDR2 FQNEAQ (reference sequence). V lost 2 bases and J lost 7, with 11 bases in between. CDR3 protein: CASSLNRDNEAFF. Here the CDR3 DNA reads TGTGCCAGCAGCTTAAACAGGGATAATGAAGCTTTCTTT.

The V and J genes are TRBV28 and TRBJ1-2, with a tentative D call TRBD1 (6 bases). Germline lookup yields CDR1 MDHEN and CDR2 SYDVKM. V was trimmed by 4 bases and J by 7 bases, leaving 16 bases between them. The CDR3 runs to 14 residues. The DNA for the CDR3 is TGTGCCAGCAGTTCCGCGGACAGCCTTATTGGCTACACCTTC. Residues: CASSSADSLIGYTF.

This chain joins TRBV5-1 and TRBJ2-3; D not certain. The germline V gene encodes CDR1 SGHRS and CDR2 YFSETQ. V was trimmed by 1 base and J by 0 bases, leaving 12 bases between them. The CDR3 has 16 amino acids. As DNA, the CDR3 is TGCGCCAGCAGCTTGAATCGGCAGGTTAGCACAGATACGCAGTATTTT. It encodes CASSLNRQVSTDTQYF. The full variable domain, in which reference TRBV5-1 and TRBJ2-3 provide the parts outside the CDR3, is KAGVTQTPRYLIKTRGQQVTLSCSPISGHRSVSWYQQTPGQGLQFLFEYFSETQRNKGNFPGRFSGRQFSNSRSEMNVSTLELGDSALYLCASSLNRQVSTDTQYFGPGTRLTVL.

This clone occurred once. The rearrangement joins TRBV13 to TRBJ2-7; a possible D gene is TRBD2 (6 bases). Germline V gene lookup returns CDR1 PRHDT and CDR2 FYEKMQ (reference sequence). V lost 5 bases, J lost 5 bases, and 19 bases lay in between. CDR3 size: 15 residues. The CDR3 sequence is CASSLPGEGGDEQYF. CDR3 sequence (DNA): TGTGCCAGCAGCCTACCGGGAGAGGGTGGTGACGAGCAGTACTTC.

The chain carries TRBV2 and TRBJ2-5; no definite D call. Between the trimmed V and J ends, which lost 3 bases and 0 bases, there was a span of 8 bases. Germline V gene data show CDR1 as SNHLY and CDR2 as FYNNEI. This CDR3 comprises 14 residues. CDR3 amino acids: CASSEHSYQETQYF. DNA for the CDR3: TGTGCCAGCAGTGAGCACAGCTACCAAGAGACCCAGTACTTC.

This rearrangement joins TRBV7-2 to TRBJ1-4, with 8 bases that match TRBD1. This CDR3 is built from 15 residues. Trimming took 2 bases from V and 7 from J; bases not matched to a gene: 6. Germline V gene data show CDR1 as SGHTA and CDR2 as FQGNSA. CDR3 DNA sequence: TGTGCCAGCAGCTTAAGGACAGGGTCGGGTGAAAAACTGTTTTTT. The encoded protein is CASSLRTGSGEKLFF.

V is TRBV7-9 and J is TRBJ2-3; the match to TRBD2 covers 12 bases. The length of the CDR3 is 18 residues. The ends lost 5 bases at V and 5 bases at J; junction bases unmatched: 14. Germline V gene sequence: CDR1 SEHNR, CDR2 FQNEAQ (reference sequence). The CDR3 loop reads CASSPHPRTSGAGDTQYF. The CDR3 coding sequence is TGTGCCAGCAGCCCCCACCCCCGGACTAGCGGGGCTGGAGATACGCAGTATTTT.

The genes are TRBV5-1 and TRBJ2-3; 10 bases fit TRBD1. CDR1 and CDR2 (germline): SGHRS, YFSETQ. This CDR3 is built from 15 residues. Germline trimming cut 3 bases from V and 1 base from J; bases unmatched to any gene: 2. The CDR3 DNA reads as TGCGCCAGCAGCTGGGGGACAGGGGGCACAGATACGCAGTATTTT. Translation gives CASSWGTGGTDTQYF.

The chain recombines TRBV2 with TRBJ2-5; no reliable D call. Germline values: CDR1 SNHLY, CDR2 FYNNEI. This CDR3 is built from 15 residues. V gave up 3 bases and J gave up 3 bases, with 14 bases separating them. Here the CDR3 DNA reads TGTGCCAGCAGTGAGGTGAGAGCTGCTGAAGAGACCCAGTACTTC. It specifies CASSEVRAAEETQYF.

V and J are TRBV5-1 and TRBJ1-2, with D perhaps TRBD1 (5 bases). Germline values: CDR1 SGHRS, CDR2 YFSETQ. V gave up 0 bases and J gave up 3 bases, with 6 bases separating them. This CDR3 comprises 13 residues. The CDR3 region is CASSLGGDYGYTF. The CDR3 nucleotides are TGCGCCAGCAGCTTGGGGGGGGACTATGGCTACACCTTC.

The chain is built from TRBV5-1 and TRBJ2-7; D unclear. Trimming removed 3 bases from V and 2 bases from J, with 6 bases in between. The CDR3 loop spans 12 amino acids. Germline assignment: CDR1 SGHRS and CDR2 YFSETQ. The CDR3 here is CASSSQTYEQYF. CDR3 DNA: TGCGCCAGCAGCTCCCAGACCTACGAGCAGTACTTC.

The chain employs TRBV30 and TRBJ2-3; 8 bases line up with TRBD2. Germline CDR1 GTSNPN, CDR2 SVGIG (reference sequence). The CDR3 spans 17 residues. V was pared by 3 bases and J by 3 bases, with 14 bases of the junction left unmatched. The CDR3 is CAWRTLRGATRTDTQYF. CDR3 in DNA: TGTGCCTGGAGGACGCTGCGGGGGGCAACGCGGACAGATACGCAGTATTTT.

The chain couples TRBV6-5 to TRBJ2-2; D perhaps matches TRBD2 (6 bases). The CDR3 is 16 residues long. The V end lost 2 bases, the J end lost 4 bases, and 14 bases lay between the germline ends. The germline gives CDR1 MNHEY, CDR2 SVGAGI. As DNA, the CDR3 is TGTGCCAGCAGTTACGGGGCGGGGTCGGGCACCGGGGAGCTGTTTTTT. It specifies CASSYGAGSGTGELFF.

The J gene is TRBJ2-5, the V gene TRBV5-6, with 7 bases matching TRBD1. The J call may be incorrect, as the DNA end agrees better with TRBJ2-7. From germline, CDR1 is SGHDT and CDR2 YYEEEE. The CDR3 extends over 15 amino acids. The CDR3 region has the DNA TGTGCCAGCAGCTTACAGGGGCGCGGAGACTACGAGCAGTACTTC. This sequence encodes CASSLQGRGDYEQYF.

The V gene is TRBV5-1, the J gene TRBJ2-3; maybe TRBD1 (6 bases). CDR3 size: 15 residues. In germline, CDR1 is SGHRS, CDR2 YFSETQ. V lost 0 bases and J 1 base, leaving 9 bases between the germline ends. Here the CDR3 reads CASSLERTGTDTQYF. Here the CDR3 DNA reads TGCGCCAGCAGCTTGGAGAGGACAGGCACAGATACGCAGTATTTT. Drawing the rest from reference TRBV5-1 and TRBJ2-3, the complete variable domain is KAGVTQTPRYLIKTRGQQVTLSCSPISGHRSVSWYQQTPGQGLQFLFEYFSETQRNKGNFPGRFSGRQFSNSRSEMNVSTLELGDSALYLCASSLERTGTDTQYFGPGTRLTVL.

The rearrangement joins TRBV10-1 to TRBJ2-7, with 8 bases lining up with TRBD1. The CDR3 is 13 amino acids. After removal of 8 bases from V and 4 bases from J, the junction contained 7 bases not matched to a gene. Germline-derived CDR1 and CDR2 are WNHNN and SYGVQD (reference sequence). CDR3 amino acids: CASGQGGGYEQYF. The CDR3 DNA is TGCGCCAGCGGACAGGGAGGCGGGTACGAGCAGTACTTC.